The 17 T cell receptor beta chains below were found in one sample sequenced in a study of cytomegalovirus exposure and HLA in healthy donors. PCR primers comprised 60 Vbeta and 13 Jbeta primers. The method was immunoSEQ multiplex PCR; TCRdb's version includes in-frame clones alone and lacks a portion of them. The profile shows fewer than 250,000 clones, roughly 80% of them singletons. The sample comprised PBMCs. These receptors were collected from a man in his forties or fifties in good health and CMV-seronegative.

The J gene is TRBJ2-1, the V gene TRBV5-1, with 11 bases identical to TRBD2. This CDR3 has 12 amino acids. The junction had 3 bases not matched to a gene; V was cut back by 4 bases and J by 12 bases. Germline V gene data show CDR1 as SGHRS and CDR2 as YFSETQ. This CDR3 reads CASSPGLAVQFF. The CDR3 DNA is TGCGCCAGCAGCCCGGGACTAGCGGTGCAGTTCTTC.

Concerning this clone itself: Distinct nucleotide sequences in the sample also encode this CDR3. V usage is TRBV5-1 and J usage is TRBJ1-5; D may be TRBD1 (6 bases). V lost 0 bases and J 7 bases, leaving 11 bases between the germline ends. CDR1 and CDR2 (germline): SGHRS, YFSETQ. The CDR3 runs to 14 residues. This CDR3 is CASSLEQGGQPQHF. As DNA, the CDR3 is TGCGCCAGCAGCTTGGAACAGGGTGGCCAGCCCCAGCATTTT.

This clone was counted a few times. This chain's CDR3 is CASSDQGAGYTF. DNA of the CDR3: TGTGCCAGCAGTGATCAGGGGGCCGGCTACACCTTC. This chain uses TRBV2 with TRBJ1-2; 8 bases match TRBD1. Per the germline V gene, CDR1 is SNHLY and CDR2 is FYNNEI. This CDR3 spans 12 amino acids. V lost 3 bases and J lost 8; bases outside the gene matches: 2.

The V gene is TRBV4-1, the J gene TRBJ2-7, with D possibly being TRBD2 (6 bases). Trimming removed 1 base at V and 1 base at J, with 11 bases between. The germline CDR1 and CDR2 sequences are MGHRA and YSYEKL. The CDR3 extends over 15 amino acids. The CDR3 nucleotides read TGCGCCAGCAGCCAAGTAGTGGAGGGTTCCTACGAGCAGTACTTC. It translates to CASSQVVEGSYEQYF.

V usage is TRBV6-5 and J usage is TRBJ2-7, with D perhaps matching TRBD2 (6 bases). CDR3 size: 14 residues. Germline V gene data show CDR1 as MNHEY and CDR2 as SVGAGI. V dropped 6 bases and J dropped 4 bases, with 16 bases sitting between them. CDR3 nucleotide sequence: TGTGCCAGCAGCACTAAGCCGGGGGTATACGAGCAGTACTTC. This gives the protein CASSTKPGVYEQYF.

This clone was seen more than once but under ten times. This chain joins TRBV10-3 and TRBJ1-5, with TRBD1 matching over 9 bases. From germline, CDR1 is ENHRY and CDR2 SYGVKD. The CDR3 spans 13 residues. V lost 10 bases, J lost 6 bases, and 7 bases stayed unmatched. CDR3 amino acids: CATQGADSQPQHF. The DNA for the CDR3 is TGTGCCACACAGGGGGCTGATAGTCAGCCCCAGCATTTT.

The rearrangement links TRBV4-3 to TRBJ1-2; D ambiguous. This CDR3 has 16 amino acids. The germline gives CDR1 LGHNA, CDR2 YSLEER. Trimming left V 0 bases short and J 2 bases short, with 13 bases between. The CDR3 DNA sequence: TGCGCCAGCAGCCAAGATCTTTTGAGTCAAAACTATGGCTACACCTTC. Encoded protein: CASSQDLLSQNYGYTF.

This chain uses TRBV6-5 with TRBJ2-7, with a tentative D call TRBD1 (5 bases). Between the trimmed V and J ends, which lost 2 bases and 3 bases, there was a span of 11 bases. CDR1 MNHEY and CDR2 SVGAGI come from the germline V gene. The CDR3 is 14 residues long. The CDR3 sequence is CASSYVQENYEQYF. CDR3 coding DNA: TGTGCCAGCAGTTACGTACAGGAAAACTACGAGCAGTACTTC.

The chain carries TRBV28 and TRBJ2-5; tentative D call: TRBD2 (6 bases). The closer fit of TRBJ2-7 to the DNA end suggests the J call may be wrong. CDR1 and CDR2 (germline): MDHEN, SYDVKM. The CDR3 extends over 14 amino acids. The CDR3 here is CASSSGSASYEQYF. The CDR3, as DNA: TGTGCCAGCAGTTCCGGGAGTGCGTCCTACGAGCAGTACTTC.

The chain employs TRBV5-4 and TRBJ2-6; 9 bases map to TRBD1. V gave up 5 bases and J gave up 3 bases; unmatched junction bases: 9. This CDR3 has 17 residues. Germline V gives CDR1 SGHNT, CDR2 YYREEE (reference sequence). CDR3 nucleotides: TGTGCCAGCAGTTCACCGGGACAGGGTGGTGGGGCCAACGTCCTGACTTTC. Amino acid sequence: CASSSPGQGGGANVLTF.

The chain combines TRBV7-2 with TRBJ2-1, with D perhaps matching TRBD2 (6 bases). V was trimmed by 3 bases and J by 5 bases, leaving 11 bases between them. Germline V gene lookup returns CDR1 SGHTA and CDR2 FQGNSA. The CDR3 extends over 14 amino acids. The CDR3 region has the DNA TGTGCCAGCAGCTTTGCGGGGCAAAACAATGAGCAGTTCTTC. Translating it yields CASSFAGQNNEQFF.

The chain carries TRBV28 and TRBJ1-2; 12 bases align to TRBD1. The CDR3 spans 17 residues. V shed 1 base, J shed 7 bases, and the junction held 10 bases outside the gene matches. Germline CDR1 is MDHEN and CDR2 is SYDVKM. The CDR3 DNA reads TGTGCCAGCAGTTTATCGCGGGTGGGACAGGGGGCGGGTGGCTACACCTTC. Translating gives CASSLSRVGQGAGGYTF.

The table lists this clone with a count of one. The genes are TRBV5-6 and TRBJ2-5, with D unresolved. The CDR3 contains 13 residues. Trimming removed 1 base at V and 3 bases at J, with 7 bases between. CDR1 is SGHDT and CDR2 is YYEEEE in the germline V gene. CDR3 sequence (DNA): TGTGCCAGCAGCTTGAACAGAAAAGAGACCCAGTACTTC. Amino acids: CASSLNRKETQYF.

The CDR3 spells CASKGTGVLGELFF. CDR3 nucleotide sequence: TGTGCCAGCAAAGGGACAGGGGTTCTCGGGGAGCTGTTTTTT. This sequence joins TRBV9 and TRBJ2-2; 10 bases align to TRBD1. This CDR3 region has 14 residues. V shed 6 bases and J 7 bases; nucleotides not matched to a gene: 6. Germline lookup yields CDR1 SGDLS and CDR2 YYNGEE.

The J gene is TRBJ1-1, the V gene TRBV6-5; D unclear. CDR3 length equals 13 residues. The V end lost 6 bases, the J end lost 2 bases, and 10 bases lay between the germline ends. Per the germline V gene, CDR1 is MNHEY and CDR2 is SVGAGI. In DNA, the CDR3 is TGTGCCAGCAGACTTACAGAAAACACTGAAGCTTTCTTT. It specifies CASRLTENTEAFF.

The chain is built from TRBV30 and TRBJ2-2, with D hard to call. This CDR3 spans 11 amino acids. Germline lookup yields CDR1 GTSNPN and CDR2 SVGIG (reference sequence). Between the trimmed V and J ends, which lost 4 bases and 6 bases, there was a span of 6 bases. The CDR3 nucleotides read TGTGCCTGGAAAGCCGCCGGGGAGCTGTTTTTT. Translation gives CAWKAAGELFF.

The J gene is TRBJ2-7, the V gene TRBV7-3; 11 bases are shared with TRBD1. This CDR3 contains 13 residues. J was trimmed by 7 bases and V by 5 bases; bases with no gene match: 4. Germline CDR1 is SGHTA and CDR2 is FQGTGA. The CDR3 DNA follows: TGTGCCAGCAGCCCAGGGACAGGGGGAGAGCAGTACTTC. It specifies CASSPGTGGEQYF. Combining the CDR3 with reference TRBV7-3 and TRBJ2-7 gives the whole variable domain GAGVSQTPSNKVTEKGKYVELRCDPISGHTALYWYRQSLGQGPEFLIYFQGTGAADDSGLPNDRFFAVRPEGSVSTLKIQRTERGDSAVYLCASSPGTGGEQYFGPGTRLTVT.